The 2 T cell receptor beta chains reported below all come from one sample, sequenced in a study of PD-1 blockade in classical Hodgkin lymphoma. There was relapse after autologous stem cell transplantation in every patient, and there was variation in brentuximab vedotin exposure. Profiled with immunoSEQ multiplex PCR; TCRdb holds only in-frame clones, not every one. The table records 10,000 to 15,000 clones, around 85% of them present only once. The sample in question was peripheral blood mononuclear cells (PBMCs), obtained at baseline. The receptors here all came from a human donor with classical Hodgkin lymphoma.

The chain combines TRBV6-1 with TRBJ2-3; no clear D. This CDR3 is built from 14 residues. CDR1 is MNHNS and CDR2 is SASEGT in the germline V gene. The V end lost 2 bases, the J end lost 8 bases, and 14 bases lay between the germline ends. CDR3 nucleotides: TGTGCCAGCAGTGAAATCCGCCCCCTTGGTACGCAGTATTTT. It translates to CASSEIRPLGTQYF.

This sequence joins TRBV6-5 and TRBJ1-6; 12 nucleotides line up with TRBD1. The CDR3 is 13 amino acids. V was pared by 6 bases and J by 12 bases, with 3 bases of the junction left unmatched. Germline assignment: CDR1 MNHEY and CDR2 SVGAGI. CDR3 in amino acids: CASRGTGGLPLHF. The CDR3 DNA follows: TGTGCCAGCAGAGGGACAGGGGGCTTACCCCTCCACTTT.